The 16 T cell receptor beta chains below all came from one sample that was sequenced in a study of shared clonotypes between healthy human individuals (dated by TCRdb to 2020 to 2021). Library preparation employed the immunoSEQ multiplex PCR assay. TCRdb mirrors the immuneACCESS table, restricted to in-frame sequences. Some clones are absent from its copies; in checked studies, under half trace to an unresolved V gene, and the reason for the others is unknown. The sample has some 2,100,000 clones on record, approximately 94% of them singletons. Clones ranked in the top ten supply roughly 1.7% of the sample. CD8 naive samples were CD45RO-negative cells positively selected for CCR7, giving a CD45RA+CCR7+ population that excluded TemRA cells. Sample: naive CD8+ T cells from PBMCs. The cell subset or site label here, explained by the study, means: CD45RA+CCR7+. The source is a man between 18 and 29 years old in good health. Some clones in this sample may be carry-over from other donors' samples.

The chain links TRBV7-3 to TRBJ2-1, with TRBD1 identical over 9 bases. CDR3 length: 18 amino acids. V lost 5 bases, J lost 2 bases, and 13 bases stayed unmatched. The V gene's germline CDR1 is SGHTA and CDR2 FQGTGA. The CDR3 reads CASSQQGAWRDTYNEQFF. Here the CDR3 DNA reads TGTGCCAGCAGCCAACAGGGGGCTTGGCGCGATACCTACAATGAGCAGTTCTTC.

This chain connects TRBV19 to TRBJ2-7; D is perhaps TRBD2 (6 bases). The V and J ends lost 4 bases and 3 bases respectively, with 22 bases between them. Germline CDR1 and CDR2: LNHDA and SQIVND (reference sequence). This CDR3 region has 17 residues. CDR3 residues: CASSRKPGDSRDYEQYF. The CDR3 DNA follows: TGTGCCAGTAGTAGAAAACCGGGGGACTCTCGGGACTACGAGCAGTACTTC. Looking up the rest from reference TRBV19 and TRBJ2-7 gives the full variable domain: DGGITQSPKYLFRKEGQNVTLSCEQNLNHDAMYWYRQDPGQGLRLIYYSQIVNDFQKGDIAEGYSVSREKKESFPLTVTSAQKNPTAFYLCASSRKPGDSRDYEQYFGPGTRLTVT.

The chain has TRBV9 and TRBJ2-7, with 7 bases lining up with TRBD2. Trimming cost V 0 bases and J 6 bases; bases outside gene matches: 9. This CDR3 region has 15 residues. Germline V gives CDR1 SGDLS, CDR2 YYNGEE. The CDR3 loop is CASSVDYLGGGEQYF. In nucleotides, the CDR3 is TGTGCCAGCAGCGTAGATTACCTGGGCGGGGGCGAGCAGTACTTC.

The chain is built from TRBV11-2 and TRBJ1-2; TRBD1 might be the D (6 bases). V gave up 3 bases and J gave up 8 bases, with 13 bases separating them. Germline-derived CDR1 and CDR2 are SGHAT and FQNNGV. This CDR3 has 13 amino acids. The CDR3 sequence: CASSFGTREGYTF. The CDR3 DNA reads as TGTGCCAGCAGCTTCGGGACAAGAGAAGGCTACACCTTC.

The chain couples TRBV7-2 to TRBJ2-2; tentative D call: TRBD2 (5 bases). V lost 0 bases and J 6 bases, leaving 11 bases between the germline ends. Germline CDR1 reads SGHTA; CDR2 reads FQGNSA. The CDR3 is 15 amino acids. In nucleotides, the CDR3 is TGTGCCAGCAGCTTAGCTGACTACCCCGCCGGGGAGCTGTTTTTT. Protein product: CASSLADYPAGELFF.

The chain joins TRBV29-1 to TRBJ2-7; tentatively, D is TRBD2 (7 bases). Germline V gene lookup returns CDR1 SQVTM and CDR2 ANQGSEA. The CDR3 has 13 residues. V dropped 5 bases and J dropped 1 base, with 12 bases sitting between them. The CDR3 reads CSVKGGESYEQYF. Written as DNA, the CDR3 is TGCAGCGTTAAAGGGGGGGAGTCCTACGAGCAGTACTTC.

The CDR3 nucleotides read TGTGCCATCAGCCCTGACAGCTCCTACAATGAGCAGTTCTTC. This sequence encodes CAISPDSSYNEQFF. The chain recombines TRBV10-3 with TRBJ2-1, with D possibly being TRBD1 (5 bases). There are 14 residues in the CDR3. CDR1 and CDR2 from the germline V gene are ENHRY and SYGVKD. Trimming stripped 6 bases from V and 0 bases from J, with 9 bases between.

This clone was detected once. This rearrangement joins TRBV5-1 to TRBJ2-1; no reliable D call. Looked up from germline, CDR1 is SGHRS and CDR2 is YFSETQ. The CDR3 contains 16 residues. With 0 bases removed from V and 4 bases from J, the gap between germline ends came to 14 bases. The CDR3 sequence: CASSLEGILGYNEQFF. The CDR3 coding sequence is TGCGCCAGCAGCTTGGAAGGGATATTGGGGTACAATGAGCAGTTCTTC.

This clone is a singleton in its sample. The V call is TRBV4-1, the J call TRBJ2-7, with D perhaps matching TRBD1 or TRBD2 (6 bases each). Per germline, CDR1 MGHRA and CDR2 YSYEKL. The CDR3 is 16 amino acids. The V gene lost 0 bases and the J gene lost 3 bases, with 15 bases spanning the gap. Written as DNA, the CDR3 is TGCGCCAGCAGCCAAGATCTTGGGGCGGGACACTACGAGCAGTACTTC. Translating gives CASSQDLGAGHYEQYF.

V and J are TRBV19 and TRBJ2-3; D not certain. Germline CDR1 and CDR2: LNHDA and SQIVND (reference sequence). The CDR3 totals 16 residues. Trimming stripped 5 bases from V and 2 bases from J, with 17 bases between. The CDR3 nucleotides read TGTGCCAGTAGTCCCGCCGGGTGGGCGCTCACAGATACGCAGTATTTT. Residues: CASSPAGWALTDTQYF.

The chain's CDR3 is CASSPSPTYEQYF. The CDR3, as DNA: TGTGCCAGCAGCCCCTCCCCTACCTACGAGCAGTACTTC. The chain employs TRBV7-9 and TRBJ2-7; D is unclear. The CDR3 is 13 amino acids. V was trimmed by 5 bases and J by 2 bases, leaving 10 bases between them. The V gene's germline CDR1 is SEHNR and CDR2 FQNEAQ (reference sequence). The variable domain in full, with the rest retrieved from reference TRBV7-9 and TRBJ2-7, is DTGVSQNPRHKITKRGQNVTFRCDPISEHNRLYWYRQTLGQGPEFLTYFQNEAQLEKSRLLSDRFSAERPKGSFSTLEIQRTEQGDSAMYLCASSPSPTYEQYFGPGTRLTVT.

The chain uses TRBV7-2 and TRBJ2-7; 11 positions agree with TRBD1. Germline V gives CDR1 SGHTA, CDR2 FQGNSA. V lost 1 base to trimming and J lost 6 bases; unmatched junction nucleotides: 5. The CDR3 covers 15 residues. CDR3 sequence reads: CASSLVRDRGFEQYF. The DNA of the CDR3 is TGTGCCAGCAGCTTAGTAAGGGACAGGGGGTTCGAGCAGTACTTC.

The chain links TRBV27 to TRBJ2-1, with D tentatively TRBD2 (7 bases). CDR1 and CDR2 from the germline V gene are MNHEY and SMNVEV (reference sequence). V was shortened by 2 bases and J by 3 bases, with 20 bases between the two germline ends. The length of the CDR3 is 18 residues. The CDR3 region has the DNA TGTGCCAGCAGTTTAGCAGGGAGGGGGGCCATGTTCTACAATGAGCAGTTCTTC. It encodes CASSLAGRGAMFYNEQFF.

The chain combines TRBV28 with TRBJ1-1, with D perhaps TRBD1 (6 bases). Per the germline V gene, CDR1 is MDHEN and CDR2 is SYDVKM. Trimming removed 6 bases from V and 4 bases from J, with 18 bases in between. The CDR3 extends over 15 amino acids. The CDR3 nucleotides read TGTGCCAGCAGCCGAACGCAGGGGAGTGGCACTGAAGCTTTCTTT. Amino acid sequence: CASSRTQGSGTEAFF.

On this clone itself: Within the sample, other DNA sequences also encode this same CDR3. V gene TRBV6-1 combines with J gene TRBJ1-3; possibly TRBD1 for D (5 bases). The V end was cut by 3 bases, the J end by 2 bases, with 8 bases between. Germline-derived CDR1 and CDR2 are MNHNS and SASEGT. The CDR3 consists of 14 residues. The CDR3 coding sequence is TGTGCCAGCAGTGACCGGGGCACTGGAAACACCATATATTTT. Residues: CASSDRGTGNTIYF.

The rearrangement links TRBV28 to TRBJ2-1; D ambiguous. The CDR3 extends over 18 amino acids. The V end was cut by 2 bases, the J end by 0 bases, with 17 bases between. From germline, CDR1 is MDHEN and CDR2 SYDVKM. The CDR3 sequence: CASSLASLFLSSYNEQFF. Written as DNA, the CDR3 is TGTGCCAGCAGTTTAGCCTCTCTATTCTTAAGCTCCTACAATGAGCAGTTCTTC.